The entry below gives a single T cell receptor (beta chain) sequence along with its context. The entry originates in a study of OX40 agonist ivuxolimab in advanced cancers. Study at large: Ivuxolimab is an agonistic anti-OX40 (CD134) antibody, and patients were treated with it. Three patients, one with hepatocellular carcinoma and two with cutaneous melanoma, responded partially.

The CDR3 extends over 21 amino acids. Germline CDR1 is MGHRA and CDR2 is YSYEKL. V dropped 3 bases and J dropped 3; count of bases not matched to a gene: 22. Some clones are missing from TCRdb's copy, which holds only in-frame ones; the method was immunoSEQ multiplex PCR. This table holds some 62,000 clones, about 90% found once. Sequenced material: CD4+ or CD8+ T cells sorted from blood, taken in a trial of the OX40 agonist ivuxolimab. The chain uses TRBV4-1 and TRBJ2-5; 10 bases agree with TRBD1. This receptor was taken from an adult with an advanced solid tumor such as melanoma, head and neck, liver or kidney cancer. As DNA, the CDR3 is TGCGCCAGCAGCCATTTTCCCCAAATCCGGGACAGGGGACCGCATGAAGAGACCCAGTACTTC. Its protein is CASSHFPQIRDRGPHEETQYF.